This T cell receptor (beta chain) was sequenced for a study of response to subunit inactivated influenza vaccine. TCRdb itself ran the RT-PCR reads through MiXCR, one entry per CDR3 protein. The table has hundreds of thousands of distinct CDR3 sequences, 10% to 15% seen once. This clonotype was detected a few times. V lost 6 bases to trimming and J lost 5 bases, with 17 bases between them. Germline lookup yields CDR1 SGHVS and CDR2 FQNEAQ. The CDR3 sequence is 14 residues long. The TCR comes from a man in his fifties who received an inactivated influenza vaccine. The sequencing here drew on PBMCs from blood, taken roughly 48 days after vaccination. V and J are TRBV7-8 and TRBJ2-7, with D unclear. The DNA of the CDR3 is TGTGCCAGCAGTCGGATCCCATCTACGGACGAGCAGTACTTC. Residues: CASSRIPSTDEQYF.